Listed below are T cell receptor beta chains from one sample, sequenced in a study of blood T cell repertoires in COVID-19. The table came from immunoSEQ multiplex PCR; TCRdb's copy has only in-frame clones and leaves some out. The sample contains nearly 110,000 clones, less than 85% of which appear only once. The sequencing input was peripheral blood. The receptors derive from a woman aged 55-69 years with acute or convalescent COVID-19. Both conserved end residues are part of each CDR3. The D gene is left open where the match is weak. Clone size is given for some rows only: seen once, a few or many times, or a class if the clone is expanded.

clone_size j_call cdr3_length v_call d_call cdr3_aa cdr3_nt
few TRBJ1-2 15 TRBV5-1 TRBD1 CASSPRDSSNYGYTF TGCGCCAGCAGCCCCCGGGACAGTTCTAACTATGGCTACACCTTC
- TRBJ2-1 16 TRBV15 TRBD2 CATSRGILAGDGEQFF TGTGCCACCAGCAGGGGTATACTAGCGGGAGACGGTGAGCAGTTCTTC
few TRBJ2-7 15 TRBV7-2 TRBD1 CASSVSGTGYYEQYF TGTGCCAGCAGCGTCTCCGGGACAGGTTACTACGAGCAGTACTTC
few TRBJ2-5 17 TRBV11-3 TRBD2 CASSKPSGGALEETQYF TGTGCCAGCAGCAAGCCTAGCGGGGGGGCCCTGGAAGAGACCCAGTACTTC
- TRBJ2-7 13 TRBV18 - CASSPGHRFGQYF TGTGCCAGCTCACCGGGACACCGGTTTGGGCAGTACTTC
once TRBJ2-1 16 TRBV28 TRBD2 CASSLLSSGGYNEQFF TGTGCCAGCAGTTTATTGTCCAGCGGGGGATACAATGAGCAGTTCTTC
- TRBJ1-1 11 TRBV6-5 - CASWLYREAFF TGTGCCAGCTGGCTGTATCGTGAAGCTTTCTTT
- TRBJ1-1 13 TRBV12-3/TRBV12-4 - CASSLGRETEAFF TGTGCCAGCAGTCTGGGCAGAGAGACTGAAGCTTTCTTT
- TRBJ1-6 15 TRBV28 TRBD1 CASSPNGQGYSPLHF TGTGCCAGCAGCCCCAATGGACAGGGGTATTCACCCCTCCACTTT
once TRBJ2-7 18 TRBV4-2 TRBD2 CASSQETSGRARGYEQYF TGTGCCAGCAGCCAAGAGACTAGCGGGAGGGCGCGGGGGTACGAGCAGTACTTC
- TRBJ1-2 20 TRBV4-1 TRBD1 CASSQGGYRGTGGASGGYTF TGCGCCAGCAGCCAAGGGGGATACCGAGGGACAGGGGGCGCGTCAGGTGGCTACACCTTC
- TRBJ1-5 14 TRBV27 - CASSLNGGREPQHF TGTGCCAGCAGTTTAAATGGGGGCCGGGAGCCCCAGCATTTT
- TRBJ2-3 16 TRBV3-1/TRBV3-2 - CASSQPLEIGADTQYF TGTGCCAGCAGCCAACCGCTCGAAATCGGGGCAGATACGCAGTATTTT
- TRBJ1-5 15 TRBV12-5 - CASGLGGGLYQPQHF TGTGCTAGTGGTTTGGGAGGAGGGCTGTACCAGCCCCAGCATTTT
- TRBJ2-1 15 TRBV19 TRBD2 CASSISGLAENEQFF TGTGCCAGTAGTATATCAGGACTAGCGGAAAATGAGCAGTTCTTC
- TRBJ1-2 17 TRBV7-2 - CASSLVAFIGANYGYTF TGTGCCAGCAGCTTAGTGGCCTTTATTGGAGCTAACTATGGCTACACCTTC
- TRBJ1-1 14 TRBV6-4 - CASSEAPENTEAFF TGTGCCAGCAGTGAGGCCCCCGAAAACACTGAAGCTTTCTTT
- TRBJ1-6 16 TRBV12-5 TRBD1 CASGINRGAGPSPLHF TGTGCTAGTGGTATTAACAGGGGCGCTGGGCCTTCACCCCTCCACTTT
- TRBJ2-3 14 TRBV6-5 - CASRRLGPADTQYF TGTGCCAGCAGGAGACTAGGCCCGGCAGATACGCAGTATTTT
- TRBJ1-1 11 TRBV12-3/TRBV12-4 - CASSGNRDAFF TGTGCCAGCAGTGGAAACAGGGACGCTTTCTTT
- TRBJ2-5 15 TRBV5-1 TRBD1 CASSLAGGGQETQYF TGCGCCAGCAGCTTGGCAGGGGGCGGCCAAGAGACCCAGTACTTC
- TRBJ2-7 14 TRBV5-4 TRBD2 CASSFWPSGYEQYF TGTGCCAGCAGCTTTTGGCCTAGCGGATACGAGCAGTACTTC
- TRBJ2-1 17 TRBV3-1/TRBV3-2 TRBD2 CASSQDSSGYFGNEQFF TGTGCCAGCAGCCAAGATTCTAGCGGGTATTTTGGTAATGAGCAGTTCTTC
- TRBJ2-2 16 TRBV9 TRBD2 CASSVLAGPYTGELFF TGTGCCAGCAGCGTATTAGCGGGACCTTACACCGGGGAGCTGTTTTTT
- TRBJ1-2 14 TRBV2 TRBD1 CASRGDRHTFEYTF TGTGCCAGCAGAGGGGACAGACATACTTTCGAGTACACCTTC
- TRBJ2-7 14 TRBV2 - CASSLLSYSYEQYF TGTGCCAGCAGCCTACTTAGCTACTCCTACGAGCAGTACTTC
- TRBJ1-5 16 TRBV19 TRBD1 CASSIGDRGWNQPQHF TGTGCCAGTAGTATAGGGGACAGGGGTTGGAATCAGCCCCAGCATTTT
- TRBJ2-7 14 TRBV5-1 - CASGRDSASGEQYF TGCGCCAGTGGCCGGGATTCAGCTTCGGGAGAGCAGTACTTC
- TRBJ1-6 12 TRBV7-9 - CASRVQNSPLHF TGTGCCAGCAGAGTACAGAATTCGCCCCTCCACTTT
once TRBJ2-5 12 TRBV7-9 - CASSLLEETQYF TGTGCCAGCAGTTTACTAGAGGAGACCCAGTACTTC
few TRBJ2-1 14 TRBV3-1/TRBV3-2 TRBD2 CASSGKGGQYEQFF TGTGCCAGCAGCGGTAAGGGAGGGCAATATGAGCAGTTCTTC
- TRBJ2-3 15 TRBV28 TRBD2 CASSLSGRAPDTQYF TGTGCCAGCAGTCTCAGCGGGAGGGCCCCAGATACGCAGTATTTT
- TRBJ2-1 14 TRBV6-6 TRBD2 CASSRTSAGNEQFF TGTGCCAGCAGCCGCACTAGCGCTGGCAATGAGCAGTTCTTC
- TRBJ2-5 14 TRBV7-6 TRBD2 CASSSQLASETQYF TGTGCCAGCAGCTCCCAACTAGCGTCGGAGACCCAGTACTTC
- TRBJ2-3 13 TRBV6-1 TRBD2 CASSERGADTQYF TGTGCCAGCAGTGAGCGGGGGGCAGATACGCAGTATTTT
- TRBJ1-1 15 TRBV7-6 - CASSPGVRRHSEAFF TGTGCCAGCAGCCCAGGCGTTCGTCGGCACTCTGAAGCTTTCTTT